Each of the 26 T cell receptor beta chains below was sequenced from the same sample in a study of T cells in localized non-small cell lung cancer. Produced via immunoSEQ multiplex PCR; TCRdb's table is partial and in-frame only. Here the sample spans about 1,400 clones, about 20% being singletons. Sequenced here: normal lung tissue next to the tumor, sampled before any cancer treatment. The receptor set was obtained from a female donor aged 60 or older with stage II squamous cell lung carcinoma.

This clone was recorded a few times. This chain connects TRBV18 to TRBJ1-5; D may be TRBD1 (6 bases). Germline loops: CDR1 KGHSH, CDR2 LQKENI. V was trimmed by 6 bases and J by 3 bases, leaving 9 bases between them. This CDR3 region has 13 residues. The CDR3 DNA reads as TGTGCCAGCTCCCGACAGGACAATCAGCCCCAGCATTTT. This codes for CASSRQDNQPQHF.

In its sample, this clone was seen once. The chain couples TRBV16 to TRBJ1-4; TRBD1 might be the D (5 bases). Between the trimmed V and J ends, which lost 4 bases and 4 bases, there was a span of 7 bases. This CDR3 is built from 13 residues. Germline lookup yields CDR1 KGHSY and CDR2 FQNENV. The CDR3 bases are TGTGCCAGCAGCCGGGGCCTTAATGAAAAACTGTTTTTT. This sequence encodes CASSRGLNEKLFF.

Only a few counts were recorded for this clone. The chain combines TRBV6-8 with TRBJ2-3; D is uncertain. The CDR3 length is 14 residues. V was clipped by 6 bases and J by 0 bases, with 10 bases between them. Germline V CDR1 and CDR2: MNHGY, SAAAGT. In DNA form, the CDR3 reads TGTGCCAGCAGGCCCCGTACTAGCACAGATACGCAGTATTTT. The encoded protein is CASRPRTSTDTQYF.

This rearrangement joins TRBV6-8 to TRBJ1-3; 9 bases map to TRBD1. Trimming removed 6 bases from V and 4 bases from J; junction bases left unmatched: 10. Germline CDR1 and CDR2: MNHGY and SAAAGT. The length of the CDR3 is 16 residues. The CDR3: CASRKKQGAKGNTIYF. CDR3 nucleotides: TGTGCCAGCAGAAAAAAACAGGGGGCTAAAGGAAACACCATATATTTT.

The sample holds a few counts of this clone. The gene calls are TRBV28 and TRBJ1-2, with D possibly being TRBD1 (5 bases). This CDR3 region has 14 residues. In germline, CDR1 is MDHEN, CDR2 SYDVKM. V was trimmed by 3 bases and J by 3 bases, leaving 11 bases between them. CDR3 nucleotides: TGTGCCAGCAGTTTTTTAGGGGTCGACTATGGCTACACCTTC. Translating it yields CASSFLGVDYGYTF.

There are a few counts of this clone. The rearrangement links TRBV19 to TRBJ1-1; D is undetermined. Trimming took 5 bases from V and 0 from J, leaving 16 bases between them. The CDR3 consists of 16 residues. CDR1 is LNHDA and CDR2 is SQIVND in the germline V gene (reference sequence). The CDR3 sequence is CASSPSLPPVNTEAFF. DNA of the CDR3: TGTGCCAGTAGTCCCTCGTTACCGCCGGTGAACACTGAAGCTTTCTTT.

This clone was seen a handful of times. J is TRBJ1-3 and V is TRBV12-5, with D possibly TRBD1 on 6 matching bases. There are 12 residues in the CDR3. CDR1 and CDR2 from the germline V gene are LGHNT and FRNRAP. The CDR3 bases are TGTGCCAGCGGGGGCCCTGGAAACACCATATATTTT. The encoded protein is CASGGPGNTIYF.

This clone has more than one count but fewer than ten. The chain joins TRBV4-1 to TRBJ1-4; D remains ambiguous. The germline V and J ends were trimmed by 4 bases and 5 bases, with 8 bases remaining between them. CDR1 is MGHRA, CDR2 YSYEKL, per germline. The CDR3 consists of 13 residues. CDR3 coding DNA: TGCGCCAGCAGCCGAGAAATAAATGAAAAACTGTTTTTT. Amino acids: CASSREINEKLFF.

This chain uses TRBV19 with TRBJ2-6; D might be TRBD2 (5 bases). The CDR3 length is 16 residues. V lost 5 bases and J 4 bases, leaving 15 bases between the germline ends. Germline CDR1 and CDR2: LNHDA and SQIVND (reference sequence). CDR3 region: CASSPTGNPGANVLTF. The CDR3 region has the DNA TGTGCCAGTAGTCCTACCGGGAATCCGGGGGCCAACGTCCTGACTTTC.

This clone is termed large (0.1 to 1%). The chain recombines TRBV6-8 with TRBJ1-2; TRBD1 matches 8 bases. The CDR3 has 16 amino acids. The junction had 10 bases not matched to a gene; V was cut back by 6 bases and J by 1 base. Germline V gene sequence: CDR1 MNHGY, CDR2 SAAAGT. The CDR3 DNA is TGTGCCAGCAGCTTGCAGACAGGGGCCGGTAACTATGGCTACACCTTC. It is translated as CASSLQTGAGNYGYTF.

This clone was observed a handful of times. The rearrangement uses TRBV6-8 and TRBJ2-7, with TRBD1 matching over 7 bases. Germline V gene sequence: CDR1 MNHGY, CDR2 SAAAGT. Trimming at V came to 5 bases and at J to 5 bases, leaving 3 bases not matched to a gene. The CDR3 contains 12 residues. CDR3 region: CASSRQGDEQYF. The CDR3 nucleotides are TGTGCCAGCAGTAGACAGGGCGACGAGCAGTACTTC.

The rearrangement links TRBV15 to TRBJ2-5; D may be TRBD2 (7 bases). The CDR3 sequence is 15 residues long. V was clipped by 0 bases and J by 7 bases, with 15 bases between them. The germline gives CDR1 LNHNV, CDR2 YYDKDF (reference sequence). This CDR3 reads CATSRDPGGAWTQYF. The CDR3 DNA follows: TGTGCCACCAGCAGAGATCCTGGGGGGGCTTGGACCCAGTACTTC. Together with reference TRBV15 and TRBJ2-5, the CDR3 gives the full variable domain: DAMVIQNPRYQVTQFGKPVTLSCSQTLNHNVMYWYQQKSSQAPKLLFHYYDKDFNNEADTPDNFQSRRPNTSFCFLDIRSPGLGDTAMYLCATSRDPGGAWTQYFGPGTRLLVL.

Relative to its sample, this clone is medium-sized (0.01 to 0.1%). V and J are TRBV11-3 and TRBJ1-1; possible D gene TRBD1, 5 bases. The CDR3 consists of 16 residues. V dropped 1 base and J dropped 4 bases, with 16 bases sitting between them. Germline values: CDR1 SGHNT, CDR2 YENEEA. CDR3: CASSLVDRGLGTEAFF. CDR3 bases: TGTGCCAGCAGCTTAGTAGATAGGGGTCTGGGCACTGAAGCTTTCTTT. Full variable domain (remainder filled in from reference TRBV11-3 and TRBJ1-1): EAGVVQSPRYKIIEKKQPVAFWCNPISGHNTLYWYLQNLGQGPELLIRYENEEAVDDSQLPKDRFSAERLKGVDSTLKIQPAELGDSAVYLCASSLVDRGLGTEAFFGQGTRLTVV.

This clone has just a few counts. V and J are TRBV18 and TRBJ2-5; 7 bases align to TRBD2. CDR1 and CDR2 (germline): KGHSH, LQKENI. Trimming took 2 bases from V and 1 from J; bases not matched to a gene: 4. The length of the CDR3 is 15 residues. CDR3 nucleotide sequence: TGTGCCAGCTCACCAGATCTAGCGGTCCAAGAGACCCAGTACTTC. This encodes CASSPDLAVQETQYF. Using reference TRBV18 and TRBJ2-5 for the parts outside the CDR3, the full variable domain is NAGVMQNPRHLVRRRGQEARLRCSPMKGHSHVYWYRQLPEEGLKFMVYLQKENIIDESGMPKERFSAEFPKEGPSILRIQQVVRGDSAAYFCASSPDLAVQETQYFGPGTRLLVL.

The gene calls are TRBV30 and TRBJ2-5; the D is unclear. V lost 4 bases to trimming and J lost 5 bases, with 8 bases between them. Germline V gives CDR1 GTSNPN, CDR2 SVGIG (reference sequence). This CDR3 region has 11 residues. The CDR3 DNA sequence: TGTGCCTGGACGTACCGGGAGACCCAGTACTTC. It encodes CAWTYRETQYF.

The J gene is TRBJ2-1, the V gene TRBV6-8; 8 nucleotides align to TRBD2. With 5 bases clipped from V and 4 bases from J, the junction kept 7 bases outside the gene matches. Looked up from germline, CDR1 is MNHGY and CDR2 is SAAAGT. CDR3 length equals 15 residues. CDR3 sequence: CASSKTGGTYNEQFF. As DNA, the CDR3 is TGTGCCAGCAGTAAAACGGGAGGGACATACAATGAGCAGTTCTTC.

This rearrangement joins TRBV10-3 to TRBJ1-3; no clear D gene. The CDR3 has 12 amino acids. Trimming removed 10 bases at V and 1 base at J, with 8 bases between. Germline CDR1 reads ENHRY; CDR2 reads SYGVKD. This CDR3 reads CASGGSGNTIYF. For the CDR3, the DNA is TGTGCCAGCGGCGGGTCTGGAAACACCATATATTTT.

This clone occurred a few times. This rearrangement joins TRBV11-3 to TRBJ1-5; possibly TRBD1 for D (6 bases). The germline V and J ends were trimmed by 2 bases and 11 bases, with 22 bases remaining between them. Germline CDR1 and CDR2: SGHNT and YENEEA. This CDR3 comprises 16 residues. The CDR3 coding sequence is TGTGCCAGCAGCTTACGGGCCGGCGGGGGGCTTAGCGCCCAGCATTTT. Residues: CASSLRAGGGLSAQHF.

The chain has TRBV28 and TRBJ2-7, with 8 nucleotides matching TRBD2. V dropped 3 bases and J dropped 11; count of bases not matched to a gene: 15. Germline V gene data show CDR1 as MDHEN and CDR2 as SYDVKM. The CDR3 length is 15 residues. In nucleotides, the CDR3 is TGTGCCAGCAGTTTGCTCAGGAGCGGGAGTAAGACAGAGTACTTC. This sequence encodes CASSLLRSGSKTEYF.

The chain uses TRBV10-2 and TRBJ2-7; D may be TRBD2 (6 bases). Between the trimmed V and J ends, which lost 6 bases and 5 bases, there was a span of 11 bases. The CDR3 has 12 amino acids. Germline CDR1 WSHSY, CDR2 SAAADI. The CDR3 DNA reads TGCGCCAGCAGGGAGGGTACCCACGAGCAGTACTTC. Its translation is CASREGTHEQYF.

This clone came up a few times. The V gene is TRBV11-3, the J gene TRBJ1-2; possible D gene TRBD1, 5 bases. This CDR3 is built from 17 residues. V was pared by 1 base and J by 4 bases, with 19 bases between. The germline V gene encodes CDR1 SGHNT and CDR2 YENEEA. CDR3 region: CASSLVSRPNQGYGYTF. CDR3 in DNA: TGTGCCAGCAGCTTAGTTAGTAGGCCCAACCAGGGCTATGGCTACACCTTC.

The chain has TRBV18 and TRBJ2-2; no reliable D call. With 2 bases removed from V and 1 base from J, the gap between germline ends came to 11 bases. The CDR3 spans 16 residues. Germline values: CDR1 KGHSH, CDR2 LQKENI. Here the CDR3 DNA reads TGTGCCAGCTCACCATTTACGGCAGAGAACACCGGGGAGCTGTTTTTT. Translating gives CASSPFTAENTGELFF. Drawing the rest from reference TRBV18 and TRBJ2-2, the complete variable domain is NAGVMQNPRHLVRRRGQEARLRCSPMKGHSHVYWYRQLPEEGLKFMVYLQKENIIDESGMPKERFSAEFPKEGPSILRIQQVVRGDSAAYFCASSPFTAENTGELFFGEGSRLTVL.

Judged by abundance, this clone is large. The J gene is TRBJ1-1, the V gene TRBV11-3, with TRBD1 as a possible D gene (5 bases). Germline CDR1 is SGHNT and CDR2 is YENEEA. The CDR3 extends over 14 amino acids. Trimming took 4 bases from V and 4 from J, leaving 13 bases between them. The CDR3 DNA reads TGTGCCAGCAGCTCGACTCAGGGAGTCACTGAAGCTTTCTTT. The encoded protein is CASSSTQGVTEAFF.

Only a few counts were recorded for this clone. The chain carries TRBV11-3 and TRBJ1-4; 7 bases align to TRBD1. Per germline, CDR1 SGHNT and CDR2 YENEEA. Germline trimming cut 5 bases from V and 4 bases from J; bases unmatched to any gene: 7. The CDR3 spans 15 residues. As DNA, the CDR3 is TGTGCCAGCAGCGCCGGGACAGAATTTAATGAAAAACTGTTTTTT. Translating it yields CASSAGTEFNEKLFF.

Sample share makes this clone medium-sized (0.01 to 0.1%). The CDR3 loop reads CASSRSDGASYNEQFF. The CDR3 DNA reads TGTGCCAGCAGTCGGTCGGACGGAGCTTCCTACAATGAGCAGTTCTTC. V and J are TRBV11-3 and TRBJ2-1; no definite D call. Trimming pared 6 bases from V and 1 base from J, leaving 16 bases between. The CDR3 spans 16 residues. Germline CDR1 SGHNT, CDR2 YENEEA. Full variable domain (remainder filled in from reference TRBV11-3 and TRBJ2-1): EAGVVQSPRYKIIEKKQPVAFWCNPISGHNTLYWYLQNLGQGPELLIRYENEEAVDDSQLPKDRFSAERLKGVDSTLKIQPAELGDSAVYLCASSRSDGASYNEQFFGPGTRLTVL.

The chain recombines TRBV6-8 with TRBJ1-6; 11 bases agree with TRBD1. Germline CDR1 MNHGY, CDR2 SAAAGT. The V and J ends lost 6 bases and 9 bases, in that order; junction bases with no gene match: 4. The CDR3 has 14 residues. CDR3 sequence: CASSLGQGGSPLHF. CDR3 DNA: TGTGCCAGCAGCCTGGGACAGGGGGGTTCACCCCTCCACTTT.